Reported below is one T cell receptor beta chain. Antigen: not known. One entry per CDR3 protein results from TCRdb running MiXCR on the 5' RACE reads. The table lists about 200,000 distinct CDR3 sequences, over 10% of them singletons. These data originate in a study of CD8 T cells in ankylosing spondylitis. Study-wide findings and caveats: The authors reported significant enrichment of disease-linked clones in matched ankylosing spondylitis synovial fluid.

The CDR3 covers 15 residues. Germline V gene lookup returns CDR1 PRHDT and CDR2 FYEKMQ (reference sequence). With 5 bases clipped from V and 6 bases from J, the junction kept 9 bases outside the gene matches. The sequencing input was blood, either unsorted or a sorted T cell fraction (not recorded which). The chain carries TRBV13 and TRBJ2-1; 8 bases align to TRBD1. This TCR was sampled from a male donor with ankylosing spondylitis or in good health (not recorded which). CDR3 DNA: TGTGCCAGCAGCCCTTTCGACAGGGGATTCAATGAGCAGTTCTTC. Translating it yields CASSPFDRGFNEQFF. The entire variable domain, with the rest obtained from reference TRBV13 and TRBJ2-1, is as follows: AAGVIQSPRHLIKEKRETATLKCYPIPRHDTVYWYQQGPGQDPQFLISFYEKMQSDKGSIPDRFSAQQFSDYHSELNMSSLELGDSALYFCASSPFDRGFNEQFFGPGTRLTVL.